The TCR beta chain described here comes from a study of cytomegalovirus exposure and HLA in healthy donors. Sequencing was performed with immunoSEQ multiplex PCR; in TCRdb, only in-frame clones are kept and a portion is missing. The sample shows some 120,000 clones, roughly 90% of them seen only once. The CDR3 runs to 17 residues. CDR1 is LGHNA, CDR2 YSLEER, per germline. With 0 bases removed from V and 6 bases from J, the gap between germline ends came to 15 bases. A roughly 120-subject validation cohort, separate from the approximately 610-subject first cohort, supplied the donors. This clonotype originated in a man younger than 40 in good health and CMV-seronegative. Sequences were obtained from PBMCs. The chain employs TRBV4-3 and TRBJ1-6; D unresolved. CDR3 in amino acids: CASSQDSSPTANSPLHF. As DNA, the CDR3 is TGCGCCAGCAGCCAAGATTCCTCGCCGACTGCTAATTCACCCCTCCACTTT.